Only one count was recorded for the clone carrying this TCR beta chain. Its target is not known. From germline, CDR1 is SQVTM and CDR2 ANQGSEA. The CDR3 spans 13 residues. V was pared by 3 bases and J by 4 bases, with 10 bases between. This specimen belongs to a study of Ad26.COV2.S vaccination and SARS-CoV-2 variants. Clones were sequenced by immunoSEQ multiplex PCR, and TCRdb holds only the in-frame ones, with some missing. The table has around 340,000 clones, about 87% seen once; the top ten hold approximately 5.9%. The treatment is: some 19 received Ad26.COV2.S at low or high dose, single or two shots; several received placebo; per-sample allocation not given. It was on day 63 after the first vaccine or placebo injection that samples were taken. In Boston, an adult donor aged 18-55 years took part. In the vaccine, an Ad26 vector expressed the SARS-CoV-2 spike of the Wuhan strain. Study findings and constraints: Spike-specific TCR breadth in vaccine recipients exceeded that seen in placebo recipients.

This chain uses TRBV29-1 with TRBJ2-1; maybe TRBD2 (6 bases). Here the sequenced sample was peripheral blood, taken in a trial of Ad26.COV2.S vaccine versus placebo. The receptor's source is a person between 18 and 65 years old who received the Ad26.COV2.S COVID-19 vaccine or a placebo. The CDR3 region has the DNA TGCAGCGTTGACAGAGCGGGTTACAATGAGCAGTTCTTC. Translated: CSVDRAGYNEQFF.